This TCR beta chain was captured by sequencing in a study of T cell responses to AZD1222 COVID-19 vaccine (dated by TCRdb to about 2021). Background on the whole study: AZD1222 recipients whose second dose came at about 4 weeks and those whose second dose came at about 12 weeks were combined into one group, since spike-specific TCR depth and breadth did not differ between the two schedules. A total of approximately 230 trial participants underwent TCR sequencing, of whom around 200 received two doses of AZD1222 and some 26 received two doses of the MenACWY control vaccine. Trial participants were enrolled by age into 18-55, 56-69 and 70-plus year subgroups, with roughly 160, 29 and 62 TCR-sequenced participants respectively.

Explained via the paper, the time point label denotes: baseline before first vaccination. Vaccinee samples came from UK trials COV001 and COV002, including a single-blind randomized controlled phase 2/3 trial of AZD1222 (ChAdOx1 nCoV-19) in healthy adults. For TCRbeta chain sequencing, PBMC samples were collected from trial participants at day 0 and at day 28 after the second dose. Comment on this clone: Its antigen is unknown. One base away there is no much larger clone; base qualities are not given.

The CDR3 regions of human TCRbeta chains were subjected to immunosequencing. The paper's data handling went like this. TCRs in the repertoires were compared against a reference library of SARS-CoV-2-specific TCRs that had been generated with the MIRA antigen-specificity platform. Breadth meant the fraction of unique TCRs that were SARS-CoV-2-associated, whereas depth meant the fraction of total T cells that were SARS-CoV-2-associated. Using the MIRA data, every spike-specific TCR was mapped to the spike region that the TCR reacted to and assigned to either a CD4 or a CD8 class. Log10-transformed breadth and depth values were compared by one-way ANOVA with Sidak's multiple comparisons tests. TCRdb retrieved this table from immuneACCESS and kept in-frame rearrangements only. Not all clones are present; in checked studies, unresolved V genes account for under half, and no reason is known for the remainder. From that table come the V and J calls and clone size; the DNA was used to work out D and trimming. A total of fewer than 130,000 clones appear in this sample, 92% of them only once. The top ten hold approximately 1.2% of the sample.

Study-level results and caveats: The whole spike protein was spanned by vaccine-associated CD4 TCRs, and dominant responses were seen in regions 160-218 and 743-854. Reportedly, close to half of the unique spike-specific TCRs recognized epitopes lying outside the regions that are mutated in the B.1.351 and B.1.1.7 variants. Spike-specific TCR breadth and depth rose significantly after two AZD1222 doses compared with day 0 and with MenACWY recipients. Conclusions about previously exposed vaccinees are limited, since just five to seven AZD1222 recipients were seropositive for SARS-CoV-2 at baseline. Because no day 14 peak-response samples were available, the repertoires could be characterized only after the peak T cell response. The 56-69-year group was small, and its depth increase did not reach significance, likely because of low power. Most participants were white British and females outnumbered males, and the authors suggested that clonal diversity may have been underestimated.

From the cysteine through the phenylalanine, the CDR3 covers 11 amino acids. Solely the CDR3 DNA is kept, with 33 bases framed from the first base. CDR1 is given as SEHNR and CDR2 as FQNEAQ, both from the germline V gene (reference sequence). Trimming costs V 1 base and J 13 bases, and their ends lie 8 bases apart. This chain is built from TRBV7-9 and TRBJ2-1; no D gene is confidently identified. The origin of this receptor is an adult in good health. The sample consisted of peripheral blood, taken on day 0 of AZD1222 vaccination. The DNA sequence follows: TGTGCCAGCAGCTTAGAATCCCCCCAGTTCTTC. It codes for CASSLESPQFF.